Sequencing of this T cell receptor beta chain was carried out in a study of blood T cell repertoires in COVID-19. Study summary: COVID-19 samples from acute and convalescent phases originated in the United States, Italy and Spain. PBMCs, B-cell-depleted T cells, or T cells were the source of the cDNA or gDNA that made up the material.

Authors' processing steps: Amplification from reference gene primers served as the basis for estimated nucleated cell counts. The repertoire was sequenced with immunoSEQ multiplex PCR; TCRdb's copy has only in-frame clones and lacks some. The V and J calls and clone size are taken from that table; D and trimming were inferred from the DNA. The table shows some 130,000 clones, with nearly 70% occurring only once. V dropped 2 bases and J dropped 4; count of bases not matched to a gene: 11. CDR1 SGDLS and CDR2 YYNGEE come from the germline V gene. This CDR3 region has 16 residues. This clone appeared a few times.

This chain connects TRBV9 to TRBJ1-1, with 7 bases that match TRBD1. What was sequenced was peripheral blood. This clonotype was obtained from a woman in her 70s with acute or convalescent COVID-19. The CDR3 bases are TGTGCCAGCAGCGTGGTCCACAGGGGTGGAAGCACTGAAGCTTTCTTT. Protein: CASSVVHRGGSTEAFF.